Below, 25 T cell receptor beta chains from the same sample are listed, as sequenced in a study of beta chain features in type 1 diabetes. Expressed TCRB transcripts were sequenced, since all the RNA that had been isolated was reverse transcribed. Sequencing was performed with immunoSEQ multiplex PCR; in TCRdb, only in-frame clones are kept and a portion is missing. Among 240,000 or so clones, 27% were seen once, and the ten largest hold under 5%. The specimen sequenced was central memory CD4+ T cells from blood. These receptors originate from a man in his thirties or forties in good health.

The chain uses TRBV7-6 and TRBJ1-1; D is unclear. With 6 bases removed from V and 3 bases from J, the gap between germline ends came to 14 bases. CDR1 is SGHVS and CDR2 is FNYEAQ in the germline V gene. The CDR3 extends over 14 amino acids. Written as DNA, the CDR3 is TGTGCCAGCAGGCATGTTGGCGGGGACACTGAAGCTTTCTTT. It is translated as CASRHVGGDTEAFF.

The rearrangement joins TRBV30 to TRBJ1-2, with D possibly matching TRBD1 (6 bases). V was shortened by 4 bases and J by 6 bases, with 12 bases between the two germline ends. CDR3 length equals 12 residues. Germline lookup yields CDR1 GTSNPN and CDR2 SVGIG (reference sequence). This CDR3 is CAWTTGRNGYTF. CDR3 DNA: TGTGCCTGGACTACAGGGAGGAATGGCTACACCTTC.

The chain couples TRBV30 to TRBJ2-5, with D maybe TRBD2 (7 bases). There are 15 residues in the CDR3. The germline V gene encodes CDR1 GTSNPN and CDR2 SVGIG (reference sequence). V dropped 7 bases and J dropped 4 bases, with 22 bases sitting between them. The CDR3 bases are TGTGCCTCATCCGGGGGGCGTCAGGTAGGAGAGACCCAGTACTTC. This gives the protein CASSGGRQVGETQYF.

This clone has only a few counts. This chain joins TRBV5-1 and TRBJ1-4; no definite D call. From germline, CDR1 is SGHRS and CDR2 YFSETQ. With 2 bases removed from V and 0 bases from J, the gap between germline ends came to 8 bases. The CDR3 loop spans 15 amino acids. CDR3 sequence (DNA): TGCGCCAGCAGCTTTGGGAGGACAACTAATGAAAAACTGTTTTTT. Protein: CASSFGRTTNEKLFF.

V usage is TRBV9 and J usage is TRBJ1-1; no clear D. This CDR3 region has 12 residues. Trimming removed 3 bases at V and 0 bases at J, with 3 bases between. The germline V gene encodes CDR1 SGDLS and CDR2 YYNGEE. In DNA, the CDR3 is TGTGCCAGCAGCGATCTGAACACTGAAGCTTTCTTT. Translated: CASSDLNTEAFF. Drawing the rest from reference TRBV9 and TRBJ1-1, the complete variable domain is DSGVTQTPKHLITATGQRVTLRCSPRSGDLSVYWYQQSLDQGLQFLIQYYNGEERAKGNILERFSAQQFPDLHSELNLSSLELGDSALYFCASSDLNTEAFFGQGTRLTVV.

This clone was seen only a few times. V is TRBV5-6 and J is TRBJ2-5; D not certain. The CDR3 spans 13 residues. CDR1 is SGHDT, CDR2 YYEEEE, per germline. V lost 0 bases and J lost 1, with 4 bases in between. CDR3 sequence reads: CASSLDTQETQYF. CDR3 nucleotides: TGTGCCAGCAGCTTGGATACCCAAGAGACCCAGTACTTC.

This clone showed up just a few times. Written as DNA, the CDR3 is TGTGCCAGCAGGACGGTCTACGAGCAGTACTTC. Translation: CASRTVYEQYF. The V call is TRBV2, the J call TRBJ2-7; no definite D call. Germline lookup yields CDR1 SNHLY and CDR2 FYNNEI. Trimming shortened V by 6 bases and J by 3 bases, and 6 bases separated the two germline ends. This CDR3 region has 11 residues.

The chain uses TRBV5-4 and TRBJ2-1; tentative D call: TRBD1 (5 bases). V was clipped by 3 bases and J by 2 bases, with 15 bases between them. Germline CDR1 and CDR2: SGHNT and YYREEE (reference sequence). The CDR3 has 16 residues. CDR3 amino acids: CASSSSGGAAYNEQFF. The CDR3 nucleotides are TGTGCCAGCAGCTCGTCGGGTGGGGCCGCCTACAATGAGCAGTTCTTC.

This chain uses TRBV18 with TRBJ2-1; 7 nucleotides line up with TRBD1. V trimming: 0 bases; J trimming: 1 base; junction bases outside the gene matches: 9. CDR3 length equals 18 residues. CDR1 and CDR2 (germline): KGHSH, LQKENI. The CDR3 region is CASSPPGQTRPSYNEQFF. The CDR3 nucleotides read TGTGCCAGCTCACCACCGGGACAGACACGTCCTTCCTACAATGAGCAGTTCTTC.

This clone was counted between two and nine times. The junction and the germline gene differ at one end; a read error may be behind it. V is TRBV29-1 and J is TRBJ2-4; tentatively, D is TRBD2 (5 bases). Germline V gene sequence: CDR1 SQVTM, CDR2 ANQGSEA. This CDR3 is built from 8 residues. The CDR3 protein is CSVEGGFF. CDR3 nucleotide sequence: TGCAGCGTTGAAGGAGGGTTCTTC.

As regards this clone: Other nucleotide sequences in the sample specify the same CDR3. The CDR3 spells CSVDSGGTDTQYF. The CDR3 region has the DNA TGCAGCGTTGACTCTGGGGGCACAGATACGCAGTATTTT. The rearrangement uses TRBV29-1 and TRBJ2-3; no firm D call. CDR1 is SQVTM, CDR2 ANQGSEA, per germline. The V and J ends lost 3 bases and 1 base respectively, with 8 bases between them. This CDR3 comprises 13 residues.

The chain couples TRBV30 to TRBJ1-5; 7 nucleotides match TRBD1. This CDR3 contains 14 residues. The germline gives CDR1 GTSNPN, CDR2 SVGIG (reference sequence). The junction had 7 bases not matched to a gene; V was cut back by 5 bases and J by 3 bases. CDR3 nucleotide sequence: TGTGCCTGGGCAACGGGACAGAACAATCAGCCCCAGCATTTT. This sequence encodes CAWATGQNNQPQHF.

The chain joins TRBV5-1 to TRBJ1-1; 8 bases agree with TRBD1. The CDR3 runs 14 residues. Germline-derived CDR1 and CDR2 are SGHRS and YFSETQ. With V trimmed by 6 bases and J by 4 bases, 8 bases remained unmatched. The CDR3 spells CASKAGTGGTEAFF. The CDR3 DNA reads TGCGCCAGCAAGGCAGGGACAGGCGGCACTGAAGCTTTCTTT.

The J gene is TRBJ2-5, the V gene TRBV29-1; the D gene is possibly TRBD1 (6 bases). Germline CDR1 and CDR2: SQVTM and ANQGSEA. The CDR3 extends over 13 amino acids. Deletions cut 6 bases from V and 4 bases from J, with 15 bases between. For the CDR3, the DNA is TGCAGCGTGCAAACAGGGAGTCGAGAGACCCAGTACTTC. Encoded protein: CSVQTGSRETQYF.

This clone turned up a few times. The chain uses TRBV6-5 and TRBJ2-3, with D unresolved. The CDR3 runs 11 residues. Germline values: CDR1 MNHEY, CDR2 SVGAGI. The germline V and J ends were trimmed by 7 bases and 6 bases, with 8 bases remaining between them. This CDR3 is CASTNSDTQYF. CDR3 sequence (DNA): TGTGCCAGCACTAACAGTGATACGCAGTATTTT.

The chain links TRBV5-1 to TRBJ2-1; 12 bases align to TRBD2. The CDR3 has 15 residues. The germline CDR1 and CDR2 sequences are SGHRS and YFSETQ. V lost 3 bases and J lost 5; bases outside the gene matches: 3. For the CDR3, the DNA is TGCGCCAGCAGCTGGACTAGCGGGGAAAACAATGAGCAGTTCTTC. Encoded protein: CASSWTSGENNEQFF.

The chain combines TRBV7-9 with TRBJ1-1; 9 nucleotides align to TRBD1. The V and J ends lost 0 bases and 1 base, in that order; junction bases with no gene match: 3. The CDR3 sequence is 16 residues long. Germline loops: CDR1 SEHNR, CDR2 FQNEAQ (reference sequence). The chain's CDR3 is CASSLAPGQGNTEAFF. The CDR3 DNA follows: TGTGCCAGCAGCTTAGCGCCGGGACAGGGGAACACTGAAGCTTTCTTT.

The rearrangement links TRBV5-4 to TRBJ2-5; 7 bases are shared with TRBD2. CDR1 SGHNT and CDR2 YYREEE come from the germline V gene (reference sequence). The CDR3 has 14 amino acids. The V gene end was trimmed by 1 base and the J gene end by 5 bases; junction bases not matched to a gene: 5. The CDR3 DNA reads as TGTGCCAGCAGCTTGAAGGGTAGCGGGGAGACCCAGTACTTC. This codes for CASSLKGSGETQYF.

This clone was picked up a small number of times. This chain links TRBV7-2 with TRBJ2-1; the match to TRBD1 covers 9 bases. Per the germline V gene, CDR1 is SGHTA and CDR2 is FQGNSA. The length of the CDR3 is 17 residues. After removal of 4 bases from V and 9 bases from J, the junction contained 16 bases not matched to a gene. CDR3 protein: CASSSPGGTGSNLEQFF. As DNA, the CDR3 is TGTGCCAGCAGCTCCCCTGGAGGGACAGGGTCGAATCTTGAGCAGTTCTTC.

J is TRBJ1-2 and V is TRBV14; no definite D call. The V gene lost 4 bases and the J gene lost 0 bases, with 18 bases spanning the gap. The germline V gene has CDR1 SGHDN and CDR2 FVKESK. This CDR3 comprises 17 residues. The CDR3 loop reads CASSLRTVREANYGYTF. CDR3 DNA sequence: TGTGCCAGCAGCCTTCGGACGGTCCGCGAAGCTAACTATGGCTACACCTTC.

This rearrangement joins TRBV5-6 to TRBJ2-3; 10 bases match TRBD2. V was clipped by 3 bases and J by 5 bases; unmatched bases: 3. The CDR3 is 14 residues long. Germline assignment: CDR1 SGHDT and CDR2 YYEEEE. DNA for the CDR3: TGTGCCAGCAGCTCTAGCGGGGGAGGAGATACGCAGTATTTT. Translation: CASSSSGGGDTQYF. The whole variable domain, remainder taken from reference TRBV5-6 and TRBJ2-3, is DAGVTQSPTHLIKTRGQQVTLRCSPKSGHDTVSWYQQALGQGPQFIFQYYEEEERQRGNFPDRFSGHQFPNYSSELNVNALLLGDSALYLCASSSSGGGDTQYFGPGTRLTVL.

The J gene is TRBJ2-5, the V gene TRBV2; the match to TRBD2 covers 7 bases. Germline V lookup: CDR1 SNHLY, CDR2 FYNNEI. The CDR3 spans 14 residues. V lost 4 bases, J lost 5 bases, and 7 bases stayed unmatched. CDR3 protein: CASSASGGGETQYF. CDR3 DNA sequence: TGTGCCAGCAGTGCCTCGGGGGGAGGGGAGACCCAGTACTTC.

V gene TRBV6-1 combines with J gene TRBJ2-1; D is uncertain. The germline V gene has CDR1 MNHNS and CDR2 SASEGT. V lost 2 bases and J lost 0, with 11 bases in between. CDR3 size: 16 residues. This chain's CDR3 is CASSERPAHSYNEQFF. Here the CDR3 DNA reads TGTGCCAGCAGTGAACGGCCGGCGCACTCCTACAATGAGCAGTTCTTC.

This chain uses TRBV29-1 with TRBJ2-5, with D perhaps TRBD1 (6 bases). With the DNA end fitting TRBJ2-7 better, the J assignment may be wrong. There are 14 residues in the CDR3. Germline CDR1 reads SQVTM; CDR2 reads ANQGSEA. In DNA, the CDR3 is TGCAGCGTTGGACGGACAGATTTAATTTACGAGCAGTACTTC. Translating it yields CSVGRTDLIYEQYF.

This clone was seen more than once but under ten times. The V and J genes are TRBV28 and TRBJ2-3; 12 bases map to TRBD2. This CDR3 has 13 amino acids. V was clipped by 8 bases and J by 6 bases; unmatched bases: 3. CDR1 is MDHEN, CDR2 SYDVKM, per germline. The CDR3 is CASLAGGPDTQYF. CDR3 bases: TGTGCCAGCCTAGCGGGAGGGCCGGATACGCAGTATTTT. Combining the CDR3 with reference TRBV28 and TRBJ2-3 gives the whole variable domain DVKVTQSSRYLVKRTGEKVFLECVQDMDHENMFWYRQDPGLGLRLIYFSYDVKMKEKGDIPEGYSVSREKKERFSLILESASTNQTSMYLCASLAGGPDTQYFGPGTRLTVL.